These 18 T cell receptor beta chains came from one sample sequenced in a study of shared clonotypes between healthy human individuals. TCRdb keeps only in-frame clones here, not all; method: immunoSEQ multiplex PCR. The profile shows roughly 2.6 million clones, roughly 92% of them singletons. The source material was naive CD4+ T cells sorted from blood. Subset specified: CD45RA+ positively selected. The receptors were gathered from a man aged 18 to 29 in good health.

This chain connects TRBV5-1 to TRBJ2-2; perhaps TRBD2 as D (5 bases). The germline V and J ends were trimmed by 3 bases and 10 bases, with 10 bases remaining between them. This CDR3 has 12 residues. Germline CDR1 and CDR2: SGHRS and YFSETQ. The CDR3 sequence: CASSSQREELFF. The CDR3 DNA follows: TGCGCCAGCAGCTCCCAACGGGAGGAGCTGTTTTTT. Filled out from reference TRBV5-1 and TRBJ2-2, the complete variable domain reads KAGVTQTPRYLIKTRGQQVTLSCSPISGHRSVSWYQQTPGQGLQFLFEYFSETQRNKGNFPGRFSGRQFSNSRSEMNVSTLELGDSALYLCASSSQREELFFGEGSRLTVL.

This clone occurred a few times. This chain links TRBV27 with TRBJ2-7; 9 bases line up with TRBD2. This CDR3 comprises 16 residues. V shed 5 bases and J 0 bases; nucleotides not matched to a gene: 8. CDR1 is MNHEY, CDR2 SMNVEV, per germline (reference sequence). This CDR3 reads CASSPSSGVLSYEQYF. The CDR3 nucleotides read TGTGCCAGCAGTCCGTCTAGCGGGGTTCTCTCCTACGAGCAGTACTTC.

The chain carries TRBV12-5 and TRBJ2-1; 7 positions match TRBD1. Germline CDR1 is LGHNT and CDR2 is FRNRAP. The J segment lost 5 bases and the V segment lost 1 base, leaving 17 bases of the junction unmatched. The CDR3 consists of 19 residues. The DNA for the CDR3 is TGTGCTAGTGGTTTGGAAAACTTAAGAACGACAGGGTTCCACAATGAGCAGTTCTTC. Translating it yields CASGLENLRTTGFHNEQFF.

The chain joins TRBV4-1 to TRBJ1-3; 7 bases fit TRBD1. This CDR3 is 18 amino acids long. CDR1 is MGHRA and CDR2 is YSYEKL in the germline V gene. V shed 4 bases, J shed 0 bases, and the junction held 12 bases outside the gene matches. The CDR3 sequence is CASSRGSGQVSSGNTIYF. For the CDR3, the DNA is TGCGCCAGCAGCCGAGGATCTGGACAGGTTAGCTCTGGAAACACCATATATTTT.

This clone was seen a single time. The chain joins TRBV7-2 to TRBJ2-3; TRBD2 aligns across 10 bases. With 5 bases clipped from V and 1 base from J, the junction kept 3 bases outside the gene matches. CDR3 length equals 15 residues. From germline, CDR1 is SGHTA and CDR2 FQGNSA. The CDR3 DNA sequence: TGTGCCAGCAGCCCTACTAGCGGGGGCACAGATACGCAGTATTTT. Amino acid sequence: CASSPTSGGTDTQYF.

The chain is built from TRBV11-2 and TRBJ1-2; D gene uncertain. The CDR3 is made up of 14 amino acids. V was clipped by 5 bases and J by 6 bases, with 16 bases between them. CDR1 SGHAT and CDR2 FQNNGV come from the germline V gene. This CDR3 is CASSPASLPDGYTF. CDR3 nucleotide sequence: TGTGCCAGCAGCCCGGCCAGCCTCCCAGATGGCTACACCTTC.

This chain connects TRBV15 to TRBJ2-7; 7 bases fit TRBD1. V shed 4 bases, J shed 0 bases, and the junction held 9 bases outside the gene matches. In germline, CDR1 is LNHNV, CDR2 YYDKDF (reference sequence). This CDR3 has 16 amino acids. This CDR3 is CATSTFIQGTSYEQYF. Written as DNA, the CDR3 is TGTGCCACCAGCACTTTTATACAGGGGACCTCCTACGAGCAGTACTTC.

This clone was observed a single time. The chain joins TRBV4-1 to TRBJ1-4, with 10 bases aligning to TRBD1. Germline loops: CDR1 MGHRA, CDR2 YSYEKL. The CDR3 spans 17 residues. V shed 1 base, J shed 8 bases, and the junction held 10 bases outside the gene matches. CDR3 region: CASSQVSSGTGEEKLFF. The CDR3 nucleotides read TGCGCCAGCAGCCAAGTTTCCTCCGGGACAGGGGAGGAAAAACTGTTTTTT.

The V call is TRBV11-2, the J call TRBJ2-6; 9 bases line up with TRBD1. Germline trimming cut 0 bases from V and 0 bases from J; bases unmatched to any gene: 6. Germline values: CDR1 SGHAT, CDR2 FQNNGV. CDR3 length: 19 amino acids. CDR3 residues: CASSLDWGQGDSGANVLTF. Here the CDR3 DNA reads TGTGCCAGCAGCTTAGACTGGGGACAGGGCGACTCTGGGGCCAACGTCCTGACTTTC.

The gene calls are TRBV6-5 and TRBJ1-6; D is uncertain. Germline V gene lookup returns CDR1 MNHEY and CDR2 SVGAGI. V was shortened by 1 base and J by 8 bases, with 12 bases between the two germline ends. The CDR3 loop spans 15 amino acids. The CDR3 DNA is TGTGCCAGCAGTTACTTTAGAGAGGGAGATTCACCCCTCCACTTT. This translates into CASSYFREGDSPLHF.

This clone was seen a single time. This rearrangement joins TRBV7-9 to TRBJ2-5; possible D gene TRBD2, 7 bases. Germline values: CDR1 SEHNR, CDR2 FQNEAQ (reference sequence). CDR3 length: 16 amino acids. V was pared by 5 bases and J by 1 base, with 17 bases between. CDR3: CASSQGTTNFQETQYF. CDR3 DNA sequence: TGTGCCAGCAGCCAGGGGACTACTAATTTCCAAGAGACCCAGTACTTC.

The chain couples TRBV30 to TRBJ2-5, with D tentatively TRBD2 (7 bases). Between the trimmed V and J ends, which lost 4 bases and 6 bases, there was a span of 18 bases. CDR1 and CDR2 (germline): GTSNPN, SVGIG (reference sequence). This CDR3 has 14 amino acids. The CDR3 loop reads CAWTAGGGEKTQYF. The CDR3 DNA sequence: TGTGCCTGGACCGCCGGCGGGGGCGAGAAGACCCAGTACTTC.

This chain joins TRBV2 and TRBJ2-5, with D unclear. The V gene's germline CDR1 is SNHLY and CDR2 FYNNEI. The CDR3 extends over 12 amino acids. Trimming removed 4 bases from V and 0 bases from J, with 3 bases in between. As DNA, the CDR3 is TGTGCCAGCAGTGGAAACCAAGAGACCCAGTACTTC. Its protein product is CASSGNQETQYF.

CDR3 region: CAWSLLAGPAYEQYF. CDR3 bases: TGTGCCTGGAGCTTATTAGCGGGACCGGCCTACGAGCAGTACTTC. The rearrangement joins TRBV30 to TRBJ2-7, with TRBD2 matching 8 bases. The CDR3 length is 15 residues. The trim removed 3 bases at V and 2 bases at J, leaving 9 bases unmatched. Germline lookup yields CDR1 GTSNPN and CDR2 SVGIG (reference sequence). Complete variable domain (other parts from reference TRBV30 and TRBJ2-7): SQTIHQWPATLVQPVGSPLSLECTVEGTSNPNLYWYRQAAGRGLQLLFYSVGIGQISSEVPQNLSASRPQDRQFILSSKKLLLSDSGFYLCAWSLLAGPAYEQYFGPGTRLTVT.

Concerning this clone: Other DNA sequences of this sample code for an identical CDR3. This chain links TRBV28 with TRBJ1-2; D is undetermined. V shed 4 bases and J shed 2 bases, with 5 bases lying between them. The CDR3 is 12 amino acids. CDR1 MDHEN and CDR2 SYDVKM come from the germline V gene. This CDR3 is CASSSLNYGYTF. In DNA, the CDR3 is TGTGCCAGCAGTTCATTAAACTATGGCTACACCTTC.

CDR3 amino acids: CASSGPKGDTIYF. The CDR3 DNA sequence: TGTGCCAGCTCAGGCCCCAAAGGGGACACCATATATTTT. The chain uses TRBV18 and TRBJ1-3; D perhaps matches TRBD1 (5 bases). V lost 5 bases and J 8 bases, leaving 13 bases between the germline ends. The CDR3 has 13 amino acids. Germline V CDR1 and CDR2: KGHSH, LQKENI.

V is TRBV7-6 and J is TRBJ2-3; D remains ambiguous. Germline assignment: CDR1 SGHVS and CDR2 FNYEAQ. Deletions cut 1 base from V and 0 bases from J, with 14 bases between. CDR3 length: 17 amino acids. Here the CDR3 reads CASSLGSVGKSTDTQYF. The DNA for the CDR3 is TGTGCCAGCAGCTTAGGAAGCGTCGGTAAGAGCACAGATACGCAGTATTTT.

On this clone itself: Other nucleotide sequences in the sample specify the same CDR3. V gene TRBV18 combines with J gene TRBJ2-5; D gene uncertain. Per germline, CDR1 KGHSH and CDR2 LQKENI. V lost 3 bases and J lost 3, with 2 bases in between. This CDR3 contains 11 residues. CDR3: CASSPEETQYF. The CDR3, as DNA: TGTGCCAGCTCACCCGAAGAGACCCAGTACTTC.